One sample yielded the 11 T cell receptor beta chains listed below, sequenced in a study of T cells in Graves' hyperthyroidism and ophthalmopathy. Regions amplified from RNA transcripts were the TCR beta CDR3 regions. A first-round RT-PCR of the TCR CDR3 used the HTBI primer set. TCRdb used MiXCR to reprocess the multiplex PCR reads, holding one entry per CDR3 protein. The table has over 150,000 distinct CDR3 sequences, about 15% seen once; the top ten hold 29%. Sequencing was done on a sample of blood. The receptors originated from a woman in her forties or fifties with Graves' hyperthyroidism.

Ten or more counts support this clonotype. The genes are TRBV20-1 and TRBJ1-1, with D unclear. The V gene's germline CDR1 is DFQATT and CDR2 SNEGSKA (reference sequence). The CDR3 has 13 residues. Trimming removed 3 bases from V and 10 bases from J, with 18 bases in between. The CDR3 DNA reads TGCAGTGCTAGCAAATATCCGAGGGAGGGAGCTTTCTTT. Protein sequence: CSASKYPREGAFF.

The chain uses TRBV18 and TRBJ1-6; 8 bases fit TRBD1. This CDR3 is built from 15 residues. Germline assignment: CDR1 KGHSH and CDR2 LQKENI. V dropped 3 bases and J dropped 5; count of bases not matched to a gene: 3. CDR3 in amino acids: CASSPTQGDNSPLHF. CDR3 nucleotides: TGTGCCAGCTCACCTACACAGGGGGATAATTCACCCCTCCACTTT.

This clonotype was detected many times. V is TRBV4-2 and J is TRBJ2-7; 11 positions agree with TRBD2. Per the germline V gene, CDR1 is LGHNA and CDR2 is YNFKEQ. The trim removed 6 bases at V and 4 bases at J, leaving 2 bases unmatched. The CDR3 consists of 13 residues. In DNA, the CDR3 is TGTGCCAGCAGACGGACTAGCGGGTACGAGCAGTACTTC. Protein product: CASRRTSGYEQYF.

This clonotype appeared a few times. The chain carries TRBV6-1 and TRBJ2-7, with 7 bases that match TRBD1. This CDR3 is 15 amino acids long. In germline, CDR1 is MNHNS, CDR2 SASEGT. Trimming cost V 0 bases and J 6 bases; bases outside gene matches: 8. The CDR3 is CASSEAPRDRTEQYF. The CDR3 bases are TGTGCCAGCAGTGAAGCCCCTCGGGACAGAACCGAGCAGTACTTC.

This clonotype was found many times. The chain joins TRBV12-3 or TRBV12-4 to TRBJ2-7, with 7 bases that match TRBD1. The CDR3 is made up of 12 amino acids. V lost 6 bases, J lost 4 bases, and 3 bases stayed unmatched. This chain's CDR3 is CASSRGWYEQYF. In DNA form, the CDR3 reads TGTGCCAGCAGCAGGGGGTGGTACGAGCAGTACTTC.

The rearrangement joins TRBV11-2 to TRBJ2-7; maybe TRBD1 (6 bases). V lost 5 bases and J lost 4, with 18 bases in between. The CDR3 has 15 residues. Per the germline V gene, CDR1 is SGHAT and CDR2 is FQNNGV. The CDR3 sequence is CASSRDPTGLYEQYF. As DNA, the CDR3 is TGTGCCAGCAGCCGAGATCCAACAGGGTTGTACGAGCAGTACTTC.

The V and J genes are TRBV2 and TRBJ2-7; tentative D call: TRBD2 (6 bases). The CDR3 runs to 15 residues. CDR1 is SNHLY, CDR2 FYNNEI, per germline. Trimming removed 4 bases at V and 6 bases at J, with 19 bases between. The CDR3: CASSGEAGPGSEQYF. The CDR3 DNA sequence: TGTGCCAGCAGTGGCGAAGCGGGCCCTGGCTCCGAGCAGTACTTC.

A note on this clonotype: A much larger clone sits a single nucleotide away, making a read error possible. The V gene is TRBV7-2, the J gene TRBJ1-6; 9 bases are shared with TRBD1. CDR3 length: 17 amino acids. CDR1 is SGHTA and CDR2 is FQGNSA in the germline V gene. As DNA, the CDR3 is TGTGCCAGCAGCTCCGGGACAGGGACGCTGAACAATTTACCCCTCCACTTT. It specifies CASSSGTGTLNNLPLHF.

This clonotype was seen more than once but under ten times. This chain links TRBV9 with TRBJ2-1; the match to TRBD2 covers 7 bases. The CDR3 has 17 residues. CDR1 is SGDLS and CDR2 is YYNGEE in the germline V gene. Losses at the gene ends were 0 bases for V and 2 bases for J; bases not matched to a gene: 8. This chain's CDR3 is CASSVEGRAYPYNEQFF. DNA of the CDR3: TGTGCCAGCAGCGTAGAGGGGAGGGCATACCCCTACAATGAGCAGTTCTTC.

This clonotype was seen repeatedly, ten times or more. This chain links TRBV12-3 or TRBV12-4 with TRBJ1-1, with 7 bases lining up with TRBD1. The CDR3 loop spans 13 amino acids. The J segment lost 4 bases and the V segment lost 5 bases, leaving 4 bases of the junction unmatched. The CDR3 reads CASSRNRGTEAFF. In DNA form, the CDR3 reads TGTGCCAGCAGTCGAAACAGGGGCACTGAAGCTTTCTTT.

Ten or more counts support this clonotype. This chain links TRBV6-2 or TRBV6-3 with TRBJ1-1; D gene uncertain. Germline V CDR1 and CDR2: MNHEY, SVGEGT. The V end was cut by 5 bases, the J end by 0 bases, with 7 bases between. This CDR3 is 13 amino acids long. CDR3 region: CASSRPMNTEAFF. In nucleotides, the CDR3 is TGTGCCAGCAGTAGGCCTATGAACACTGAAGCTTTCTTT.